The rows below give T cell receptor beta chains drawn from one sample of a study of cytomegalovirus exposure and HLA in healthy donors. Produced via immunoSEQ multiplex PCR; TCRdb's table is partial and in-frame only. The sample contains about 140,000 clones, 73% of which appear only once. Sequenced: PBMCs. All receptors derive from a woman between 40 and 55 years old in good health and CMV-seronegative. CDR3s include the opening cysteine and the closing phenylalanine or tryptophan. A D gene is named only where the DNA matches it firmly. The size field is filled for only some rows; it gives once, few, many or a size class.

d_call	j_call	v_call	clone_size	cdr3_nt	cdr3_aa
TRBD1	TRBJ1-2	TRBV7-9	-	TGTGCCAGCAGCTCCACAGGGGATAGAGGCTACACCTTC	CASSSTGDRGYTF
-	TRBJ2-2	TRBV9	-	TGTGCCAGCAGCGCCAGACAGTACGCGAACACCGGGGAGCTGTTTTTT	CASSARQYANTGELFF
-	TRBJ2-3	TRBV28	-	TGTGCCAGCAACCACGGGGGAAGCACAGATACGCAGTATTTT	CASNHGGSTDTQYF
-	TRBJ1-1	TRBV19	-	TGTGCCAGTAGTTCTTCAGTTATAAGGGGGTTCATGAACACTGAAGCTTTCTTT	CASSSSVIRGFMNTEAFF
-	TRBJ2-3	TRBV28	-	TGTGCCAGCAGTTCGGACACGCGATTGGATACGCAGTATTTT	CASSSDTRLDTQYF
-	TRBJ1-5	TRBV19	-	TGTGCCAGTAGTGACCAGGTGGCTCAGCCCCAGCATTTT	CASSDQVAQPQHF
-	TRBJ1-1	TRBV6-6	-	TGTGCCAGCAGTTCCCCAGGGGTTAAGGTGAACACTGAAGCTTTCTTT	CASSSPGVKVNTEAFF
-	TRBJ2-2	TRBV5-6	once	TGTGCCAGCAGCGTACGGCGTCTGGACAGCCAGAGAACCGGGGAGCTGTTTTTT	CASSVRRLDSQRTGELFF
TRBD1	TRBJ1-2	TRBV4-1	-	TGCGCCAGCAGCCAAGGGAGGGACAGGCGGAAAAACTATGGCTACACCTTC	CASSQGRDRRKNYGYTF
TRBD1	TRBJ1-5	TRBV4-1	-	TGCGCCAGCAGCCAGGAACAGGGGCGGGATCAGCCCCAGCATTTT	CASSQEQGRDQPQHF
-	TRBJ1-1	TRBV2	-	TGTGCCAGCCGAAGAGGGACTGAAGCTTTCTTT	CASRRGTEAFF
TRBD2	TRBJ2-3	TRBV10-2	-	TGCGCCAGCAGTGAGCTCCGGACTAGCGGGGGCCTCACAGATACGCAGTATTTT	CASSELRTSGGLTDTQYF
TRBD1	TRBJ1-1	TRBV7-2	-	TGTGCCAGCAGCCTAGTAGGGGGCCCATCCCCCGGTGAAGCTTTCTTT	CASSLVGGPSPGEAFF
-	TRBJ2-1	TRBV27	-	TGTGCCAGCAGTACTAGTCTCAGCCTCTCCTACAATGAGCAGTTCTTC	CASSTSLSLSYNEQFF
TRBD1	TRBJ1-1	TRBV27	-	TGTGCCAGCAGAGGGACAGACTCTTTCCTGAACACTGAAGCTTTCTTT	CASRGTDSFLNTEAFF
TRBD1	TRBJ1-5	TRBV11-2	-	TGTGCCAGCAGCCCGGGACAGCACAATCAGCCCCAGCATTTT	CASSPGQHNQPQHF
-	TRBJ1-2	TRBV19	once	TGTGCCAGTAGTATAGAAGGGGCTTATGGCTACACCTTC	CASSIEGAYGYTF
-	TRBJ1-2	TRBV9	-	TGTGCCAGCAGCGCCGGGGGGGGGTCCCACTATGGCCACACCTTC	CASSAGGGSHYGHTF
-	TRBJ1-3	TRBV2	-	TGTGCCAGCAGTGAAGCACGGGGGAACACCATATATTTT	CASSEARGNTIYF
TRBD2	TRBJ2-3	TRBV29-1	-	TGCAGCGTTCGGACTAGCGGAAGCACAGATACGCAGTATTTT	CSVRTSGSTDTQYF
-	TRBJ1-5	TRBV29-1	-	TGCAGCGTTTCAGCGGAATCATATAGCAATCAGCCCCAGCATTTT	CSVSAESYSNQPQHF
-	TRBJ1-5	TRBV27	-	TGTGCCAGCAGTTTAAGGGGACCAAATAGGAGGGGCAATCAGCCCCAGCATTTT	CASSLRGPNRRGNQPQHF
-	TRBJ2-7	TRBV19	-	TGTGCCAGTAGTATAGGACAGAGAAACTACGAGCAGTACTTC	CASSIGQRNYEQYF
-	TRBJ1-2	TRBV27	-	TGTGCCAGCAGTTTAAGAGGGAATTCTAACTATGGCTACACCTTC	CASSLRGNSNYGYTF
-	TRBJ1-3	TRBV2	-	TGTGCCAGCAGTCTTGGGCAGACAAGCTCTGGAAGCACCATATATTTT	CASSLGQTSSGSTIYF
-	TRBJ1-1	TRBV2	-	TGTGCCAGCAGGAAAGAAAGACAGGACAACACTGAAGCTTTCTTT	CASRKERQDNTEAFF
-	TRBJ1-2	TRBV6-1	-	TGTGCCAGCAGTGAAGGGGGCCATGGCTACACCTTC	CASSEGGHGYTF
TRBD2	TRBJ2-2	TRBV2	-	TGTGCCAGCAGTGGGACTAGCGGGGGGGCTAGGACCGGGGAGCTGTTTTTT	CASSGTSGGARTGELFF
TRBD1	TRBJ1-6	TRBV4-3	-	TGCGCCAGCAGCCAAGATTCGGGACAGGAGTCACCCCTCCACTTT	CASSQDSGQESPLHF
-	TRBJ1-1	TRBV9	-	TGTGCCAGCAGCGTAGATCAGGGGAACACTGAAGCTTTCTTT	CASSVDQGNTEAFF
TRBD1	TRBJ2-7	TRBV7-9	-	TGTTCCAGCAGCCCGACAGGGGGCTCCTACGAGCAGTACTTC	CSSSPTGGSYEQYF
TRBD2	TRBJ2-3	TRBV2	-	TGTGCCAGCAGGAACCGGGGGGGCGGGACAGATACGCAGTATTTT	CASRNRGGGTDTQYF
TRBD2	TRBJ2-7	TRBV2	-	TGTGCCAGCAGTGAACAGGGACTATTCTACGAGCAGTACTTC	CASSEQGLFYEQYF
TRBD1	TRBJ2-4	TRBV11-2	-	TGTGCCAGCAGATCCACAGGGGGCGGTGCAGACATTCAGTACTTC	CASRSTGGGADIQYF
TRBD1	TRBJ1-2	TRBV9	once	TGTGCCAGCAGCGCACAACAGGGGAGGTATGGCTACACCTTC	CASSAQQGRYGYTF
-	TRBJ2-7	TRBV29-1	-	TGCAGCGTTGAAGACGGGGGTTACGAGCAGTACTTC	CSVEDGGYEQYF
TRBD1	TRBJ1-1	TRBV4-1	-	TGCGCCAGCAGCCAAGTCAGAGCAGGGGGCTCAGGCAAAGGTGAAGCTTTCTTT	CASSQVRAGGSGKGEAFF
TRBD1	TRBJ1-1	TRBV9	-	TGTGCCAGCAGCGATTCGACCCGAGTACCGGGACAGGGTAAGGTGAACACTGAAGCTTTCTTT	CASSDSTRVPGQGKVNTEAFF
-	TRBJ1-5	TRBV7-8	few	TGTGCCAGCAGCTCCCTACAGGGAGAAGGAAATCAGCCCCAGCATTTT	CASSSLQGEGNQPQHF
-	TRBJ2-7	TRBV5-1	-	TGCGCCAGCAGCTCGGGACACAATTCCTACGAGCAGTACTTC	CASSSGHNSYEQYF
-	TRBJ1-6	TRBV6-1	-	TGTGCCAGCAGTGAACAAGAGACGGCCAGGGCCAATTCACCCCTCCACTTT	CASSEQETARANSPLHF
-	TRBJ2-1	TRBV20-1	-	TGCAGTATAAGGCGGCGCAATGAGCAGTTCTTC	CSIRRRNEQFF
TRBD1	TRBJ2-7	TRBV4-1	-	TGCGCCAGCAGCCGAGGACAGGGGGCCAACGAGCAGTACTTC	CASSRGQGANEQYF
-	TRBJ2-3	TRBV28	-	TGTGCCAGCAGTTATAGACAGTCGTACACAGATACGCAGTATTTT	CASSYRQSYTDTQYF
-	TRBJ1-2	TRBV4-3	-	TGCGCCAGCAGCCAAGATCTGGTTGCAGGGGTCGGGGGCTACACCTTC	CASSQDLVAGVGGYTF
TRBD2	TRBJ2-1	TRBV5-1	-	TGCGCCAGCAGCTTAACTAGCGGGGGCCCAACCTACAATGAGCAGTTCTTC	CASSLTSGGPTYNEQFF